One sample yielded the 28 T cell receptor beta chains listed below, sequenced in a study of blood T cell repertoires in COVID-19. Sequenced by immunoSEQ multiplex PCR; TCRdb stores in-frame clones only, minus some. The sample shows 44,000 or so clones, 83% of them seen only once. The material sequenced was peripheral blood. These receptors came from a man older than 75 in a cohort sampled during active COVID-19.

This chain links TRBV29-1 with TRBJ2-3; 14 bases are shared with TRBD2. V trimming: 5 bases; J trimming: 3 bases; junction bases outside the gene matches: 7. CDR1 is SQVTM, CDR2 ANQGSEA, per germline. CDR3 length: 16 amino acids. The CDR3, as DNA: TGCAGCGTTACCGGGACTAGCGGGAGACGGACAGATACGCAGTATTTT. It yields the protein CSVTGTSGRRTDTQYF.

This clone was seen a few times. The V call is TRBV7-8, the J call TRBJ1-4, with a possible D match to TRBD1 (6 bases). V was trimmed by 4 bases and J by 7 bases, leaving 22 bases between them. The CDR3 runs to 17 residues. Germline V lookup: CDR1 SGHVS, CDR2 FQNEAQ. The DNA for the CDR3 is TGTGCCAGCAGCTCGGGTCGGCAGACATTCAGGGGTGAAAAACTGTTTTTT. As protein: CASSSGRQTFRGEKLFF.

V is TRBV19 and J is TRBJ2-1; 7 positions match TRBD1. The CDR3 is 15 amino acids. Unmatched junction bases numbered 10, after V lost 4 bases and J lost 7 bases. Germline V gene lookup returns CDR1 LNHDA and CDR2 SQIVND (reference sequence). In DNA form, the CDR3 reads TGTGCCAGTAGTAAAGGCAGGGGGTTGCAAAATGAGCAGTTCTTC. Translation gives CASSKGRGLQNEQFF.

V usage is TRBV27 and J usage is TRBJ1-2; 7 positions agree with TRBD1. CDR1 and CDR2 from the germline V gene are MNHEY and SMNVEV (reference sequence). V lost 5 bases and J lost 8; bases outside the gene matches: 8. The CDR3 has 13 residues. CDR3 DNA sequence: TGTGCCAGCAGTGCGACAGGGTCTATGGGCTACACCTTC. Protein product: CASSATGSMGYTF.

This rearrangement joins TRBV5-6 to TRBJ1-5; 8 bases fit TRBD1. The CDR3 is 15 amino acids. Germline V gene sequence: CDR1 SGHDT, CDR2 YYEEEE. V trimming: 4 bases; J trimming: 6 bases; junction bases outside the gene matches: 9. This chain's CDR3 is CASSVRQGQGQPQHF. The CDR3 bases are TGTGCCAGCAGCGTACGACAGGGGCAGGGTCAGCCCCAGCATTTT.

J is TRBJ2-5 and V is TRBV3-1 (or the pseudogene TRBV3-2); unclear D gene. The CDR3 has 13 residues. Deletions cut 4 bases from V and 0 bases from J, with 6 bases between. Germline V gene lookup returns CDR1 LGHDT and CDR2 YNNKEL (reference sequence). CDR3 sequence: CASSPQYQETQYF. As DNA, the CDR3 is TGTGCCAGCAGCCCGCAGTACCAAGAGACCCAGTACTTC.

The chain has TRBV5-1 and TRBJ1-6, with D unclear. Per germline, CDR1 SGHRS and CDR2 YFSETQ. With 0 bases removed from V and 0 bases from J, the gap between germline ends came to 10 bases. CDR3 size: 17 residues. This CDR3 reads CASSLDRISSYNSPLHF. The CDR3 region has the DNA TGCGCCAGCAGCTTGGACAGAATCAGCTCCTATAATTCACCCCTCCACTTT. The variable domain in full, completed from reference TRBV5-1 and TRBJ1-6, reads KAGVTQTPRYLIKTRGQQVTLSCSPISGHRSVSWYQQTPGQGLQFLFEYFSETQRNKGNFPGRFSGRQFSNSRSEMNVSTLELGDSALYLCASSLDRISSYNSPLHFGNGTRLTVT.

This chain connects TRBV7-2 to TRBJ1-3; 7 nucleotides line up with TRBD1. Germline CDR1 is SGHTA and CDR2 is FQGNSA. CDR3 length: 18 amino acids. Unmatched junction bases numbered 9, after V lost 1 base and J lost 0 bases. The CDR3 DNA reads as TGTGCCAGCAGCTTAGGGAATTTGGGGACAGTCTCTGGAAACACCATATATTTT. This codes for CASSLGNLGTVSGNTIYF.

This clone was observed once. The V call is TRBV20-1, the J call TRBJ1-2; D call uncertain. The germline V gene encodes CDR1 DFQATT and CDR2 SNEGSKA (reference sequence). The CDR3 is 10 amino acids. Trimming shortened V by 5 bases and J by 1 base, and 2 bases separated the two germline ends. The CDR3 DNA is TGCAGTGCTCTTAACTATGGCTACACCTTC. This translates into CSALNYGYTF.

The chain employs TRBV3-1 (or the pseudogene TRBV3-2) and TRBJ1-1, with no clear D. V dropped 3 bases and J dropped 5 bases, with 10 bases sitting between them. CDR3 length: 13 residues. Germline lookup yields CDR1 LGHDT and CDR2 YNNKEL (reference sequence). For the CDR3, the DNA is TGTGCCAGCAGCCAGGGTCTGCGGACTGAAGCTTTCTTT. Residues: CASSQGLRTEAFF.

This clone has just one count. An end of the junction differs from the germline gene, which may be a read error. V usage is TRBV28 and J usage is TRBJ1-2, with TRBD1 matching over 8 bases. Germline lookup yields CDR1 MDHEN and CDR2 SYDVKM. The length of the CDR3 is 13 residues. Written as DNA, the CDR3 is TGTGCCAGCAGTTTGTGGCAGGGGGCAGGCGTCGCCTTC. Translating it yields CASSLWQGAGVAF.

The V gene is TRBV19, the J gene TRBJ1-6; D might be TRBD1 (5 bases). Deletions cut 4 bases from V and 0 bases from J, with 13 bases between. The germline CDR1 and CDR2 sequences are LNHDA and SQIVND (reference sequence). The CDR3 loop spans 17 amino acids. CDR3 amino acids: CASSTNRISSYNSPLHF. CDR3 in DNA: TGTGCCAGTAGTACAAACAGGATCAGCTCCTATAATTCACCCCTCCACTTT.

The chain recombines TRBV3-1 (or the pseudogene TRBV3-2) with TRBJ2-3; 12 nucleotides align to TRBD2. Trimming took 4 bases from V and 6 from J; bases not matched to a gene: 2. Per germline, CDR1 LGHDT and CDR2 YNNKEL (reference sequence). The CDR3 covers 14 residues. CDR3 bases: TGTGCCAGCAGCCCAGGGACTAGCGGGGATACGCAGTATTTT. Its protein is CASSPGTSGDTQYF.

The chain has TRBV6-8 and TRBJ1-5; 7 bases agree with TRBD1. V lost 6 bases to trimming and J lost 6 bases; unmatched junction nucleotides: 14. This CDR3 is 16 amino acids long. Germline CDR1 MNHGY, CDR2 SAAAGT. The CDR3 spells CASRALPGTAGQPQHF. The DNA for the CDR3 is TGTGCCAGCAGAGCCCTCCCAGGGACAGCAGGTCAGCCCCAGCATTTT.

This sequence joins TRBV29-1 and TRBJ1-2; the D is unclear. Trimming removed 4 bases at V and 8 bases at J, with 17 bases between. The CDR3 is 13 residues long. The germline V gene encodes CDR1 SQVTM and CDR2 ANQGSEA. CDR3 coding DNA: TGCAGCGTTGTATCCGGGGTCAGAGGGGGCTACACCTTC. Protein: CSVVSGVRGGYTF.

The V gene is TRBV7-2, the J gene TRBJ2-7; tentative D call: TRBD1 (5 bases). Trimming took 0 bases from V and 4 from J, leaving 16 bases between them. CDR1 and CDR2 (germline): SGHTA, FQGNSA. The CDR3 consists of 16 residues. The CDR3 reads CASSLASSREYYEQYF. The CDR3 region has the DNA TGTGCCAGCAGCTTAGCCTCCTCCAGGGAATATTACGAGCAGTACTTC.

The V and J genes are TRBV5-1 and TRBJ1-5; possible D gene TRBD1, 6 bases. Looked up from germline, CDR1 is SGHRS and CDR2 is YFSETQ. The CDR3 spans 13 residues. V was cut by 3 bases and J by 7 bases, with 11 bases left in between. This CDR3 is CASSSKGDQPQHF. The DNA of the CDR3 is TGCGCCAGCAGCTCGAAGGGGGACCAGCCCCAGCATTTT.

The rearrangement uses TRBV28 and TRBJ1-2; 7 bases are shared with TRBD1. With 6 bases clipped from V and 5 bases from J, the junction kept 12 bases outside the gene matches. The germline CDR1 and CDR2 sequences are MDHEN and SYDVKM. The CDR3 totals 15 residues. CDR3 in amino acids: CASRVSRTGSYGYTF. The CDR3 DNA reads as TGTGCCAGCAGGGTGTCCCGGACAGGCTCATATGGCTACACCTTC.

This clone has more than one count but fewer than ten. This sequence joins TRBV11-2 and TRBJ1-5; the D gene is possibly TRBD1 (6 bases). The CDR3 is 15 amino acids. Trimming took 5 bases from V and 0 from J, leaving 11 bases between them. Per germline, CDR1 SGHAT and CDR2 FQNNGV. CDR3 nucleotide sequence: TGTGCCAGCAGCGCACAGGGCAATAGCAATCAGCCCCAGCATTTT. The encoded protein is CASSAQGNSNQPQHF.

This clone appeared a few times. The chain carries TRBV5-1 and TRBJ1-3; 9 bases line up with TRBD1. CDR1 and CDR2 (germline): SGHRS, YFSETQ. Germline trimming cut 4 bases from V and 3 bases from J; bases unmatched to any gene: 8. This CDR3 has 16 amino acids. Here the CDR3 reads CASSSTGGSVGNTIYF. The CDR3 DNA reads TGCGCCAGCAGCAGTACAGGGGGCTCCGTTGGAAACACCATATATTTT. Complete variable domain (other parts from reference TRBV5-1 and TRBJ1-3): KAGVTQTPRYLIKTRGQQVTLSCSPISGHRSVSWYQQTPGQGLQFLFEYFSETQRNKGNFPGRFSGRQFSNSRSEMNVSTLELGDSALYLCASSSTGGSVGNTIYFGEGSWLTVV.

The V call is TRBV9, the J call TRBJ1-2; 8 nucleotides align to TRBD1. Germline lookup yields CDR1 SGDLS and CDR2 YYNGEE. The CDR3 runs 16 residues. The V gene end was trimmed by 4 bases and the J gene end by 6 bases; junction bases not matched to a gene: 14. For the CDR3, the DNA is TGTGCCAGCAGCACGACCGGGACAGGACAGGGCAATGGCTACACCTTC. Encoded protein: CASSTTGTGQGNGYTF.

CDR3 in amino acids: CASSPRDRVSNQPQHF. The DNA of the CDR3 is TGTGCCAGCAGTCCCCGGGACAGGGTAAGCAATCAGCCCCAGCATTTT. The chain joins TRBV2 to TRBJ1-5, with 9 bases matching TRBD1. V was pared by 5 bases and J by 1 base, with 6 bases of the junction left unmatched. Germline V gene data show CDR1 as SNHLY and CDR2 as FYNNEI. This CDR3 has 16 residues.

The rearrangement links TRBV29-1 to TRBJ1-3; possible D gene TRBD1, 6 bases. The CDR3 is made up of 13 amino acids. The V gene's germline CDR1 is SQVTM and CDR2 ANQGSEA. V lost 5 bases and J lost 4, with 12 bases in between. For the CDR3, the DNA is TGCAGCGTTCACAGGGTTTCCGGAAACACCATATATTTT. The encoded protein is CSVHRVSGNTIYF.

The chain joins TRBV7-3 to TRBJ2-7; 8 nucleotides align to TRBD1. The CDR3 is 13 residues long. Germline V gene lookup returns CDR1 SGHTA and CDR2 FQGTGA. After removal of 5 bases from V and 5 bases from J, the junction contained 5 bases not matched to a gene. The CDR3 is CASSQGAGNEQYF. The DNA for the CDR3 is TGTGCCAGCAGCCAGGGGGCTGGTAACGAGCAGTACTTC.

This chain uses TRBV10-3 with TRBJ2-5; TRBD1 matches at 9 bases. The junction had 15 bases not matched to a gene; V was cut back by 0 bases and J by 4 bases. The CDR3 extends over 19 amino acids. The germline V gene has CDR1 ENHRY and CDR2 SYGVKD. The CDR3 protein is CAISESYWGGQGTRETQYF. CDR3 nucleotide sequence: TGTGCCATCAGTGAGTCATATTGGGGGGGACAGGGAACAAGAGAGACCCAGTACTTC.

The chain employs TRBV5-1 and TRBJ2-1; TRBD2 aligns across 11 bases. This CDR3 is 18 amino acids long. Looked up from germline, CDR1 is SGHRS and CDR2 is YFSETQ. The V segment lost 4 bases and the J segment 5 bases; nucleotides outside the gene matches: 14. The CDR3 reads CASSPREVGLAADNEQFF. The DNA of the CDR3 is TGCGCCAGCAGCCCGAGGGAGGTGGGACTAGCGGCGGACAATGAGCAGTTCTTC.

The V and J genes are TRBV2 and TRBJ2-2; 10 bases fit TRBD2. J gave up 6 bases and V 4 bases, and 5 bases lay outside the gene matches. The CDR3 runs to 15 residues. Germline values: CDR1 SNHLY, CDR2 FYNNEI. The DNA of the CDR3 is TGTGCCAGCAGTGTTAAGCGGGGGGGCTCCGGGGAGCTGTTTTTT. It translates to CASSVKRGGSGELFF.

V and J are TRBV28 and TRBJ2-5, with TRBD2 identical over 11 bases. Trimming at V came to 5 bases and at J to 4 bases, leaving 9 bases not matched to a gene. This CDR3 has 16 residues. Germline lookup yields CDR1 MDHEN and CDR2 SYDVKM. The DNA of the CDR3 is TGTGCCAGCAGTGACGAACTAGCGGGAGAAAGAGAGACCCAGTACTTC. It translates to CASSDELAGERETQYF.